This T cell receptor beta chain was observed in a study of liver allograft versus peripheral blood T cells. Overall study: Comparative analysis was performed on T cell receptor repertoires from transplanted livers and from recipients' peripheral blood.

Study-wide results and caveats: Intragraft liver T cell receptor repertoires reportedly differed from peripheral blood repertoires.

CDR3 length equals 16 residues. The germline CDR1 and CDR2 sequences are LNHDA and SQIVND (reference sequence). Trimming shortened V by 1 base and J by 2 bases, and 15 bases separated the two germline ends. A single record per CDR3 protein comes from TCRdb applying MiXCR to the reads. The data show about 16,000 distinct CDR3 sequences, 22% seen once. With respect to this clonotype: Its antigen is not known.

J is TRBJ2-7 and V is TRBV19; no clear D. The sequence derives from a human patient who had a liver transplant. Some T cells may be transferred from the graft donor. The CDR3 loop is CASSIVLGPGPYEQYF. The CDR3 region has the DNA TGTGCCAGTAGTATAGTTCTAGGGCCAGGCCCCTACGAGCAGTACTTC. Complete variable domain (other parts from reference TRBV19 and TRBJ2-7): DGGITQSPKYLFRKEGQNVTLSCEQNLNHDAMYWYRQDPGQGLRLIYYSQIVNDFQKGDIAEGYSVSREKKESFPLTVTSAQKNPTAFYLCASSIVLGPGPYEQYFGPGTRLTVT.